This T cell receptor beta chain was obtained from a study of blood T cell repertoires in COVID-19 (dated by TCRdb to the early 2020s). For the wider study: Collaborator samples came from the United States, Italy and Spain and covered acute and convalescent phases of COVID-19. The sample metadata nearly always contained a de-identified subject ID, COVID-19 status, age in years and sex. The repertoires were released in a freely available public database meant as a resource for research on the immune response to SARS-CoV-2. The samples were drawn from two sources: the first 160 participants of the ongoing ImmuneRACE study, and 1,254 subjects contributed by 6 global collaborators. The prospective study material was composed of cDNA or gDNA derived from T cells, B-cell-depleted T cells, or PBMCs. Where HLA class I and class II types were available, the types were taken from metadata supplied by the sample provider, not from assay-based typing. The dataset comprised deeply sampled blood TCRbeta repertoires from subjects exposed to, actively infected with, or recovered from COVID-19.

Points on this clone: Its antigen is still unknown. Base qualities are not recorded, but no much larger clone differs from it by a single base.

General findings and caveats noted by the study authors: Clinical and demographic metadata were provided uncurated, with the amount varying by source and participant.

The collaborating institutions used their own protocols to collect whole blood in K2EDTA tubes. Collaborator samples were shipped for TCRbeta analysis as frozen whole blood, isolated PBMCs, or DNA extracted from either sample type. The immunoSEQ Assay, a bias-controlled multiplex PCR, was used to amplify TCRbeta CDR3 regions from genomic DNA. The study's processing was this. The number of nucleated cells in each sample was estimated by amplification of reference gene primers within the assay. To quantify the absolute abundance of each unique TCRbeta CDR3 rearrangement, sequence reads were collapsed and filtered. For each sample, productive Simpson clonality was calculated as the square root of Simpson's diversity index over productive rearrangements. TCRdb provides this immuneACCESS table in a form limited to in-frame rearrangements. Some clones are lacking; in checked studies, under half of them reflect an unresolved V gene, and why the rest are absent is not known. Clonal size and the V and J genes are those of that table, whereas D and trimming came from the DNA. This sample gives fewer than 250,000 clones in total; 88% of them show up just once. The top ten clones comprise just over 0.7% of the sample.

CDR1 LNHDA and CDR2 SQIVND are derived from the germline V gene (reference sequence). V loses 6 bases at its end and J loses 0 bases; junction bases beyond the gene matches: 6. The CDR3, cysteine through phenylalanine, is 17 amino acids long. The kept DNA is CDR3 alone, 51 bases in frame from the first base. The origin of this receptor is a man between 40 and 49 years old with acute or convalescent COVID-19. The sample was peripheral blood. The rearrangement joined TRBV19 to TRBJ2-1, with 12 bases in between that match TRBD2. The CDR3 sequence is CASRITSGGLSYNEQFF. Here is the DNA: TGTGCCAGTAGGATAACTAGCGGGGGGCTCTCCTACAATGAGCAGTTCTTC.